This T cell receptor beta chain was found in a study of T cells in Graves' hyperthyroidism and ophthalmopathy. Study-level points and caveats: Clonotypes that were expanded in thyroid above 0.001 mostly appeared in blood too.

After removal of 6 bases from V and 7 bases from J, the junction contained 11 bases not matched to a gene. CDR3 length: 17 residues. Germline V CDR1 and CDR2: KGHSH, LQKENI. It was RNA transcripts that yielded the amplified TCR beta CDR3 regions. Using the HTBI primer set, a first-round RT-PCR was run on the TCR CDR3. TCRdb reanalysed the multiplex PCR reads using MiXCR and keeps one entry per CDR3 protein. The repertoire has some 440,000 distinct CDR3 sequences, less than 20% of them found once; the top ten carry roughly 8%. Diagnostic assessment was based on clinical symptoms, serum thyroxine and TRAb, thyroid ultrasound and orbital computed tomography. This clonotype was seen many times. The antigen remains undetermined.

The receptor's source is a woman between 18 and 29 years old with Graves' hyperthyroidism. The sample was blood. This chain joins TRBV18 and TRBJ1-6, with 11 bases that match TRBD1. This CDR3 is CASSRTRDRGENSPLHF. CDR3 nucleotide sequence: TGTGCCAGCTCTCGAACGCGGGACAGGGGGGAGAATTCACCCCTCCACTTT.